These T cell receptor beta chains were read from a single sample in a study of T cells in Graves' hyperthyroidism and ophthalmopathy. TCRdb redid the calling of the multiplex PCR reads with MiXCR, one entry per CDR3 protein. Of some 760,000 distinct CDR3 sequences listed, 12% to 15% are singletons. The sequenced sample was blood. The receptors originated from a woman aged 18-30 years with Graves' hyperthyroidism. The CDR3 runs from the conserved cysteine through the conserved F or W. The D gene is left open where the match is weak. Clone size appears in some rows only: once, few, many, or a class for an expanded clone.

J,length,size,V,D,DNA,CDR3
TRBJ1-6,14,many,TRBV30,-,TGTGCCTGGAGTGTATGGGCAGGATCCTCACCCCTCCACTTT,CAWSVWAGSSPLHF
TRBJ2-7,13,many,TRBV30,-,TGTGCCTGGAGTGCACTGGGGGGAGGCGAGCAGTACTTC,CAWSALGGGEQYF
TRBJ1-1,12,many,TRBV20-1,-,TGCAGTTTGTCGATCCGCGGCACTGAAGCTTTCTTT,CSLSIRGTEAFF
TRBJ2-7,11,few,TRBV29-1,-,TGCAGCGTTGAAGTGAGGTACGAGCAGTACTTC,CSVEVRYEQYF
TRBJ2-5,16,-,TRBV28,TRBD2,TGTGCCAGCAGTTCCGTGGGAGCGGGAGGTCGGGAGACCCAGTACTTC,CASSSVGAGGRETQYF
TRBJ1-1,13,-,TRBV12-3/TRBV12-4,TRBD1,TGTGCCAGCAGACGAATCCAGGGGGGGGAAGCTTTCTTT,CASRRIQGGEAFF
TRBJ2-5,13,few,TRBV3-1,-,TGTGCCAGCAGCCAAGATGAGGGCGAGACCCAGTACTTC,CASSQDEGETQYF
TRBJ2-5,14,-,TRBV24-1,TRBD2,TGTGCCACCAGTGGGCGGGGGGCCCAAGAGACCCAGTACTTC,CATSGRGAQETQYF
TRBJ1-5,20,many,TRBV12-3/TRBV12-4,-,TGTGCCAGCAGTCCGCGAAGGGTCAAAGGGGCAGTCTATAGCAATCAGCCCCAGCATTTT,CASSPRRVKGAVYSNQPQHF
TRBJ1-1,15,few,TRBV2,TRBD1,TGTGCCAGCAGTCGGGACAGGGGGCTTGACACTGAAGCTTTCTTT,CASSRDRGLDTEAFF
TRBJ2-7,14,few,TRBV6-1,-,TGTGCCAGCAGTACGCGGTGGGCCTCGGGGGAGCAGTACTTC,CASSTRWASGEQYF
TRBJ2-7,15,many,TRBV13,TRBD2,TGTGCCAGCAGCTCTAAGACTAGCCCCCCCTACGAGCAGTACTTC,CASSSKTSPPYEQYF
TRBJ1-4,13,many,TRBV20-1,-,TGCAGTGCTAGTATAGGGACGTCGGAAAAACTGTTTTTT,CSASIGTSEKLFF
TRBJ2-1,15,-,TRBV20-1,TRBD2,TGCAGTGCTGGGACTAGCAGCAGCTCCTACAATGAGCAGTTCTTC,CSAGTSSSSYNEQFF
TRBJ1-5,14,many,TRBV20-1,-,TGCAGTGCTCTCCCGGCGGGGTCGCGTCAGCCCCAGCATTTT,CSALPAGSRQPQHF
TRBJ2-1,13,many,TRBV28,TRBD2,TGTGCCAGCACTAGCGGGAGTGTGAATGAGCAGTTCTTC,CASTSGSVNEQFF
TRBJ2-7,15,-,TRBV6-1,-,TGTGCCAGCAGTACCTCTCGGGAATTTTCCTACGAGCAGTACTTC,CASSTSREFSYEQYF
TRBJ2-1,15,few,TRBV15,TRBD2,TGTGCCACCACCCTGACTAGCGGGAGCTTCTATGAGCAGTTCTTC,CATTLTSGSFYEQFF
TRBJ2-2,15,many,TRBV5-1,TRBD1,TGCGCCAGCAGCCCACGGGGACAGGGAACCGGGGAGCTGTTTTTT,CASSPRGQGTGELFF
TRBJ2-5,14,many,TRBV27,TRBD2,TGTGCCAGCAGTTCGGGACTAGCGGGGGAGACCCAGTACTTC,CASSSGLAGETQYF
TRBJ2-3,15,many,TRBV28,-,TGTGCCAGCAGTTTGGGACGTCGTCGCACAGATACGCAGTATTTT,CASSLGRRRTDTQYF
TRBJ2-2,15,-,TRBV13,TRBD2,TGTGCCAGCAGCCCGGCTAGCGGGATCGACGGGGAGCTGTTTTTT,CASSPASGIDGELFF
TRBJ2-2,16,many,TRBV6-6,-,TGTGCCAGCAGTTACTCGGGGGGGGGCGGTGCCGGGGAGCTGTTTTTT,CASSYSGGGGAGELFF
TRBJ1-3,13,-,TRBV9,-,TGTGCCAGCAGTTTGCAATCTGGAAACACCATATATTTT,CASSLQSGNTIYF